This TCR beta chain was found in a study of CD8 T cells in ankylosing spondylitis. The study, taken as a whole, reports: One TCR beta motif, made up of roughly 8 highly homologous variants, appeared characteristic of ankylosing spondylitis blood. Researchers report that disease-linked clones proved CD8+ and relatively rare in peripheral blood. Significantly higher representation of disease-linked clones was reported for matched ankylosing spondylitis synovial fluid.

This clonotype turned up a few times. Its antigen is undetermined. V lost 1 base and J lost 4; bases outside the gene matches: 4. Germline CDR1 is WSHSY and CDR2 is SAAADI. The CDR3 length is 15 residues. TCRdb processed the 5' RACE reads anew with MiXCR; each CDR3 protein has one entry. The table records about 250,000 distinct CDR3 sequences, 15% to 20% of them present only once. The receptor's source is a male donor with ankylosing spondylitis or in good health (not recorded which). This chain joins TRBV10-2 and TRBJ2-3; TRBD2 matches 8 bases. The sample consisted of blood, either unsorted or a sorted T cell fraction (not recorded which). CDR3 amino acids: CASSEFGLAPDTQYF. The CDR3 DNA sequence: TGCGCCAGCAGTGAGTTCGGACTAGCCCCAGATACGCAGTATTTT.